This T cell receptor (beta chain) comes out of a study of a mutant IDH1 vaccine in newly diagnosed glioma. Across the study: Eight vaccinations reached patients in weeks 1, 3, 5, 7, 11, 15, 19 and 23. Treated patients had a mean age of approximately 41 years and a sex split that was roughly 60% male and roughly 40% female. The therapy given earlier, which was standard therapy, consisted of radiotherapy, temozolomide, or both, and most of the patients received both.

A note on this clone: What it binds is unknown. Mismatch with germline at one junction end may stem from a read error.

Some clones are missing from TCRdb's copy, which holds only in-frame ones; the method was immunoSEQ multiplex PCR. Of 50,000 to 70,000 clones in the sample, 65% to 90% were seen once. Indicated time point: week 5, during vaccination. The investigators gave 300 ug of mutant IDH1 20-mer peptide in each vaccine dose, together with topical imiquimod. New WHO grade 3 or 4 astrocytomas that were IDH1-mutant and ATRX-lost occurred in the donors. The CDR3 extends over 12 amino acids. Germline assignment: CDR1 SNHLY and CDR2 FYNNEI. The gene calls are TRBV2 and TRBJ1-5; D is perhaps TRBD1 (5 bases). The source was PBMCs, collected from a glioma patient whose treatment included an IDH1 peptide vaccine. The origin of this receptor is a woman under 30 with glioma. Some clones in this sample may be carry-over from other donors' samples. This chain's CDR3 is CAGRAGVGAQHF. CDR3 DNA: TGTGCCGGCAGGGCTGGCGTGGGGGCCCAGCATTTT. The full variable domain, with the rest looked up from reference TRBV2 and TRBJ1-5, is EPEVTQTPSHQVTQMGQEVILRCVPISNHLYFYWYRQILGQKVEFLVSFYNNEISEKSEIFDDQFSVERPDGSNFTLKIRSTKLEDSAMYFCAGRAGVGAQHFGDGTRLSIL.